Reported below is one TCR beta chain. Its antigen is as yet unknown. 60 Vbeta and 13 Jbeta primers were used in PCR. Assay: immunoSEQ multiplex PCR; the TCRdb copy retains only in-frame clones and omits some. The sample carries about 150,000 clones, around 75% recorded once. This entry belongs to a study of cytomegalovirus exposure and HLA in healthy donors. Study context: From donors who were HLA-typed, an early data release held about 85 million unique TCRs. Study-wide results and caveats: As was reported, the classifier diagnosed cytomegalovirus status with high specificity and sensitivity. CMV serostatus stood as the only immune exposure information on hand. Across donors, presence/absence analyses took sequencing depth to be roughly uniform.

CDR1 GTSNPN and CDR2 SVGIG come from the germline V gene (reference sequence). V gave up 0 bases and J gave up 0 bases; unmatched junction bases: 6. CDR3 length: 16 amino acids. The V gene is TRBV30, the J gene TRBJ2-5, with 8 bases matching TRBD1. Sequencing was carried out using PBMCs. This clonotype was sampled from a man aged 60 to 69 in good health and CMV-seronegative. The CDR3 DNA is TGTGCCTGGAGTGTGAGAGACAGGGGTTACCAAGAGACCCAGTACTTC. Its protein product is CAWSVRDRGYQETQYF.